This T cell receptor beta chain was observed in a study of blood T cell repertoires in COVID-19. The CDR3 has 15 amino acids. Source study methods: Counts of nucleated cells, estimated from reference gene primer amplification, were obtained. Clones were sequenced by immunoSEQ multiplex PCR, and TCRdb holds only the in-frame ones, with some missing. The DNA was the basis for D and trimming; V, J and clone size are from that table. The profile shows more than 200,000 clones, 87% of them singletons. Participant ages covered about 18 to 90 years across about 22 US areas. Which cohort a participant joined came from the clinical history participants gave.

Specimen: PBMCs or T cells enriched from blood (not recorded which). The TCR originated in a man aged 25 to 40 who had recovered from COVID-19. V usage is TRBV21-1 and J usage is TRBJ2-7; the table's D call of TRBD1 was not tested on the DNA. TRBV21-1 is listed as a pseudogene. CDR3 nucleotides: TGTGCCAGCAGCAAAGTTTCAGGCACTGTCTACGAGCAGTACTTC. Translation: CASSKVSGTVYEQYF.